Listed below are T cell receptor beta chains from one sample, sequenced in a study of cytomegalovirus exposure and HLA in healthy donors. The assay was immunoSEQ multiplex PCR, and TCRdb's table has in-frame clones only and misses some. The data show over 150,000 clones, roughly 80% seen once. Material: PBMCs. Receptor source: a woman in her fifties or sixties in good health and CMV-seronegative. CDR3s leave out the opening cysteine and the closing phenylalanine or tryptophan. The D gene is left open where the match is weak. The size of a clone is reported for some rows only, either as once, few or many, or as a class for expanded clones.

>TRBJ2-2|-|once|TRBV5-1
ASSLEGTSAGELF
>TRBJ2-1|TRBD2|-|TRBV6-6
ASILSGGNNEQF
>TRBJ1-6|TRBD1|-|TRBV9
ASSPHQGGNSPLH
>TRBJ2-5|-|-|TRBV5-1
ASSLTPGLQETQY
>TRBJ1-1|-|-|TRBV7-2
ASSLARRNTEAF
>TRBJ1-1|-|few|TRBV6-5
ASSWGTGPVTEAF
>TRBJ2-7|-|-|TRBV30
ACSPGQGYEQY
>TRBJ2-4|TRBD1|-|TRBV27
ASSTWTGTLAKNIQY
>TRBJ1-6|TRBD1|-|TRBV9
ASSVGRGTGSYNSPLH
>TRBJ1-1|-|few|TRBV5-1
ASSLYSGSNTEAF
>TRBJ2-7|-|-|TRBV4-1
ASSQGSGAYEQY
>TRBJ1-4|-|-|TRBV10-3
AINSGVTNEKLF
>TRBJ1-1|TRBD1|-|TRBV5-1
ASSLPGQGAESF
>TRBJ1-3|TRBD1|few|TRBV15
ATSAYRDRGNTIY
>TRBJ1-5|TRBD1|few|TRBV10-3
AIKGTGEDNQPQH
>TRBJ2-1|TRBD2|-|TRBV11-2
ASSSLAVHSYNEQF
>TRBJ2-3|-|-|TRBV4-1
ASSPGGLSTDTQY
>TRBJ2-1|TRBD1|-|TRBV9
ASSLQTGTSYNEQF
>TRBJ2-3|-|-|TRBV30
VWRQDHTDTQY
>TRBJ1-1|-|-|TRBV28
ATRPQQTEAF
>TRBJ2-2|-|-|TRBV7-2
ASSSWNTGELF
>TRBJ1-4|TRBD1|-|TRBV15
ATSRVPRGPIEKLF
>TRBJ1-4|-|-|TRBV27
ASSLRQTTNEKLF
>TRBJ2-2|TRBD1|-|TRBV28
ASSATGGNTGELF
>TRBJ2-3|-|-|TRBV25-1
ASSELQVRADTQY
>-|TRBD2|-|TRBV7-9
ASSLGTSAYEQY
>TRBJ2-3|TRBD1|-|TRBV19
ASSIRQGQDTQY
>TRBJ2-7|-|-|TRBV6-1
ASSEVRRDGSYEQY
>TRBJ1-2|TRBD1|-|TRBV28
ASSDPGGGWGFYGYT
>TRBJ2-5|TRBD2|-|TRBV12-5
ASGSGLAGGSETQY
>TRBJ2-1|TRBD2|-|TRBV6-1
ASSQTSGDYNEQF
>TRBJ1-3|-|-|TRBV27
ASSLSTPSGTRGNTIY
>TRBJ1-3|-|-|TRBV23-1
ARVEVVLKARKTTDSGNTIY
>TRBJ1-5|TRBD1|-|TRBV5-1
ASSLAGPQTGKFGNQPQH
>TRBJ2-5|TRBD2|-|TRBV5-1
ASSELAGGQETQY
>TRBJ2-3|-|-|TRBV4-3
ASSPGLGVADTQY
>TRBJ1-2|-|few|TRBV7-6
ASSSTRDGGYT
>TRBJ1-6|-|-|TRBV9
ASSTVPYNSPLH
>TRBJ2-1|TRBD2|few|TRBV28
ASEIGTSGYNEQF
>TRBJ2-3|-|once|TRBV4-3
ASSQGGGQDTQY
>TRBJ2-7|TRBD1|-|TRBV6-5
ASPWTGGYEQY
>TRBJ1-4|TRBD1|-|TRBV28
ASSLTGTGNEKLF
>TRBJ2-5|TRBD1|-|TRBV19
ASTTGGLGEETQY
>TRBJ2-7|-|once|TRBV5-8
ASSLRTINEQY
>TRBJ1-1|TRBD1|-|TRBV29-1
SAEGQMNTEAF